These T cell receptor beta chains were read from a single sample in a study of cytomegalovirus exposure and HLA in healthy donors. Sequenced by immunoSEQ multiplex PCR; TCRdb stores in-frame clones only, minus some. The table has around 58,000 clones, about three quarters seen once; the top ten hold around 2.4%. Input material: PBMCs. These receptors came from a female donor in good health and CMV-seronegative. Each CDR3 is given without its conserved first and last residue. A D gene is named only where the DNA matches it firmly. Expanded clones get a size class; other rows say once, few or many, or leave the size out.

V	J	size	D	CDR3
TRBV9	TRBJ2-3	.	TRBD2	ASSVVGTSGGANTQY
TRBV30	TRBJ2-1	.	TRBD1	AWAGTGGNEQF
TRBV7-3	TRBJ2-5	.	TRBD2	ASSLGLAEQETQY
TRBV19	TRBJ2-7	few	TRBD2	ASSVTSGRHTSYEQY
TRBV10-3	TRBJ2-7	.	TRBD1	AIRAGTGVYEQY
TRBV29-1	TRBJ2-5	.	.	SVATTGETQY
TRBV28	TRBJ1-1	.	.	ASSLPPVNTEAF
TRBV5-1	TRBJ2-5	.	TRBD2	ASSLGLAGGPGKTQY
TRBV9	TRBJ1-3	.	.	ASSPMKGDTIY
TRBV28	TRBJ1-3	.	.	ASSLSAYSGNTIY
TRBV27	TRBJ1-2	few	.	PIAELNYGYT
TRBV5-1	TRBJ1-1	.	.	ASSGVGSATEAF
TRBV5-1	TRBJ1-4	.	TRBD1	ASSLGQGVYEKLF
TRBV2	TRBJ1-2	few	.	ASSTGSTTYYGYT
TRBV6-6	TRBJ1-2	.	.	ASSREDSYGYT
TRBV2	TRBJ1-2	.	TRBD1	ASQAGGWRNAGYT
TRBV7-2	TRBJ2-3	.	TRBD2	ASAQYILAGGSTDTQY
TRBV12-2	TRBJ1-2	.	.	ASRSRTDNYGYT
TRBV9	TRBJ2-2	.	.	ASSPQGSGGELF
TRBV28	TRBJ2-3	.	.	ASSEGASTQY
TRBV6-6	TRBJ1-2	few	.	AAGPYNYGYT
TRBV7-9	TRBJ2-1	.	.	ASSLRRVTTRNEQF
TRBV19	TRBJ1-1	.	.	ASSMGRVSTEAF
TRBV5-8	TRBJ2-1	.	TRBD2	ASDRAGARSNEQF
TRBV11-2	TRBJ2-1	.	.	ASSLQGKTLNEQF
TRBV7-8	TRBJ2-3	.	TRBD1	ASSPQQGRSTDTQY
TRBV2	TRBJ1-4	.	.	ANTQGGGEKLF
TRBV28	TRBJ2-7	.	.	ASSRTSVGYEQY
TRBV9	TRBJ2-7	.	TRBD2	ASSAGTSGGEEY
TRBV11-2	TRBJ2-4	.	.	ASSLEPVGAKNIQY
TRBV7-3	TRBJ2-2	.	.	ASSLAANTGELF
TRBV2	.	.	.	ASNLGSGVGYEQY
TRBV9	TRBJ2-7	.	TRBD1	ASSPRTGGTYEQY
TRBV28	TRBJ1-5	.	.	ASLGEFENQPQH
TRBV29-1	TRBJ2-3	.	.	SVVARGNTDTQY
TRBV21-1	TRBJ2-7	.	.	ASSTRSQDRERYEQY
TRBV7-2	.	.	TRBD2	ASSLGTSGWYEQY
TRBV2	TRBJ2-3	once	.	ASSEGAGRQY
TRBV27	TRBJ2-6	.	.	ASSPLGEGPKSGANVLT
TRBV23-1	TRBJ1-5	once	TRBD1	AGPTGVGEQPQH
TRBV19	TRBJ2-5	.	TRBD1	ASSTMGGTGTQETQY
TRBV19	TRBJ2-3	.	TRBD2	ASSHWGLAGSADTQY
TRBV19	TRBJ1-1	.	.	ASSIGGLEAEAF
TRBV28	TRBJ1-3	.	.	ASSSGVAAGNTIY
TRBV29-1	TRBJ1-1	.	.	SVEAAGATTEAF
TRBV7-2	TRBJ2-1	once	TRBD2	ASSLKRLAGVHNEQF
TRBV19	TRBJ2-3	.	.	ASSTPSGTDTQY
TRBV6-5	TRBJ1-1	.	TRBD1	ASSYSGTENTEAF
TRBV30	TRBJ2-7	few	.	AWSVSTGYEQY
TRBV7-3	TRBJ2-1	.	.	ASSLPPRDEQF
TRBV7-9	TRBJ1-5	.	.	ASSLAGGSNQPQH
TRBV7-2	TRBJ1-2	.	.	ASSRQATNYGYT
TRBV7-3	TRBJ1-2	.	TRBD1	ASSSIKQGGYGYT